Given below is one T cell receptor (beta chain) in context. In the original workflow: It was from reference gene primer amplification that nucleated cell counts were estimated. Produced via immunoSEQ multiplex PCR; TCRdb's table is partial and in-frame only. D and trimming were read from the DNA, whereas the V and J calls and clone size are those reported in that table. The sample yields some 110,000 clones, roughly 82% seen once. In germline, CDR1 is WSHSY, CDR2 SAAADI. This CDR3 is 14 amino acids long. V was pared by 3 bases and J by 7 bases, with 7 bases of the junction left unmatched. These data originate in a study of blood T cell repertoires in COVID-19. About the research overall: The United States, Italy and Spain provided the acute and convalescent COVID-19 samples. PBMCs, B-cell-depleted T cells, or T cells were the source of the cDNA or gDNA that made up the material.

Sequenced material: peripheral blood. The V call is TRBV10-2, the J call TRBJ1-2; 8 bases are a match to TRBD1. This TCR was sampled from a man between 60 and 70 years old with acute or convalescent COVID-19. CDR3 nucleotide sequence: TGCGCCAGCAGTGAATTGAAACAGGGGGGTGGCTACACCTTC. Protein sequence: CASSELKQGGGYTF.